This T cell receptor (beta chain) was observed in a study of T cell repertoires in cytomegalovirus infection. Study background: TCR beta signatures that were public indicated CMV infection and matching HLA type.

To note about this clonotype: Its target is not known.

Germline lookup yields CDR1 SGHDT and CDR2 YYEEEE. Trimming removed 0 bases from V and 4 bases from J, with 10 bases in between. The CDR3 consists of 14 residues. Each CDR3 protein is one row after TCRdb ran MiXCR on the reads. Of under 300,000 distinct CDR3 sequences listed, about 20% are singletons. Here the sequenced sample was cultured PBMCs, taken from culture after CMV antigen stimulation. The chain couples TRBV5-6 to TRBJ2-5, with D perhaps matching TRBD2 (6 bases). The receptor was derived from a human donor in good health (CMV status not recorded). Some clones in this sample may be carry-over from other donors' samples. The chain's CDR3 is CASSLDGRLETQYF. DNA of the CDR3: TGTGCCAGCAGCTTGGACGGGAGACTAGAGACCCAGTACTTC.